This T cell receptor beta chain derives from a study of T-cell reconstitution after alpha-beta-depleted transplantation in children. Points from the study as a whole: It was newly produced T cells that mostly accounted for T-cell counts and diversity one year after transplant. It was surviving recipient T cells and thymic progenitors that gave some patients high TCRbeta diversity at day 60. Expanded clones from the graft, numbering several hundred, reportedly supplied alpha-beta T cells about two months after transplant.

This clonotype was seen just once. Its specificity is not known. With 1 base clipped from V and 4 bases from J, the junction kept 9 bases outside the gene matches. The CDR3 is 16 residues long. Germline V gene sequence: CDR1 SGHNT, CDR2 YYREEE (reference sequence). Unique molecular identifiers were incorporated during preparation of the TCRbeta library. Each CDR3 protein is one row after TCRdb ran MiXCR on the PCR reads. The repertoire holds about 610,000 distinct CDR3 sequences, 20% to 30% seen once, with about 35% in the top ten. The sequence came from a boy under two years old with Wiskott-Aldrich syndrome, due to receive a stem cell transplant. The chain carries TRBV5-4 and TRBJ2-3; 7 nucleotides agree with TRBD2. The sequencing used PBMCs, collected before TCRalphabeta/CD19-depleted stem cell transplant. DNA of the CDR3: TGTGCCAGCAGCTTGAAGCGGGAAGGTCGAGCAGATACGCAGTATTTT. Translation: CASSLKREGRADTQYF.